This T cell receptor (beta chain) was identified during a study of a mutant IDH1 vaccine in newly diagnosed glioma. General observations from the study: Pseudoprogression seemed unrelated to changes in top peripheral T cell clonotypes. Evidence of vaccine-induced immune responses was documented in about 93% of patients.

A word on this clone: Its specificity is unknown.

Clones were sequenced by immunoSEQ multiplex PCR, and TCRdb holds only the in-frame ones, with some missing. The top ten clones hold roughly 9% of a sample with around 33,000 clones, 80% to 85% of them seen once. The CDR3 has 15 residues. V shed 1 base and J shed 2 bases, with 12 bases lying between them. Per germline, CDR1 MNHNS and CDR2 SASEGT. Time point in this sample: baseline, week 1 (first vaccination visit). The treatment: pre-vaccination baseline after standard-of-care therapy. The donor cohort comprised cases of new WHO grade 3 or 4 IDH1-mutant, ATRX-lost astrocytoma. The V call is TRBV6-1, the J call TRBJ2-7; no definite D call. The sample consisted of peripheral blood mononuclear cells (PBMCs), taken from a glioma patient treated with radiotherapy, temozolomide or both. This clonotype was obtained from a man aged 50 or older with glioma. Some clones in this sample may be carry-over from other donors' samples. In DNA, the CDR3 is TGTGCCAGCAGTGAAGAGGCCGATCGACCCTACGAGCAGTACTTC. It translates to CASSEEADRPYEQYF.